This T cell receptor (beta chain) was identified in a study of cytomegalovirus exposure and HLA in healthy donors. General study points: Analysis was carried out at a later point, and it linked a missense DCLRE1C variant to TCR beta V- and J-gene trimming. Earlier results showed most TCR beta V segments being productive about 87% or about 30% of the time. The classifier reportedly diagnosed cytomegalovirus status with high sensitivity and specificity.

PCR involved 60 Vbeta and 13 Jbeta primers. Assay: immunoSEQ multiplex PCR; the TCRdb copy retains only in-frame clones and omits some. The sample includes just over 70,000 clones, 74% seen only once; the top ten take 11%. V lost 11 bases and J lost 5, with 18 bases in between. Germline V gene sequence: CDR1 MNHEY, CDR2 SVGAGI. This CDR3 has 13 residues. On this clone: Its target is unknown.

This TCR was sampled from a human donor in good health. Sequencing was done on a sample of PBMCs. This rearrangement joins TRBV6-5 to TRBJ1-1; D is possibly TRBD1 (6 bases). The CDR3 protein is CASGARGGTEAFF. As DNA, the CDR3 is TGTGCCTCAGGGGCCCGCGGAGGAACTGAAGCTTTCTTT.